These 2 T cell receptor beta chains were all obtained from the same sample, sequenced in a study of immune evolution from preneoplasia to lung adenocarcinoma. TCRdb's copy holds only in-frame clones and misses some; the assay was immunoSEQ multiplex PCR. The repertoire has 6,000 to 7,000 clones, around 85% of them found once; the top ten carry approximately 3.5%. Input material: FFPE invasive lung adenocarcinoma tissue. The receptor set was obtained from a person in their sixties with lung adenocarcinoma.

The genes are TRBV27 and TRBJ1-1, with D tentatively TRBD1 (5 bases). Germline CDR1 is MNHEY and CDR2 is SMNVEV (reference sequence). This CDR3 has 13 residues. V lost 1 base, J lost 6 bases, and 9 bases lay in between. The CDR3 reads CASSLYQGPEAFF. The CDR3 nucleotides read TGTGCCAGCAGTTTATACCAGGGCCCTGAAGCTTTCTTT.

The genes are TRBV11-3 and TRBJ2-7; TRBD1 might be the D (7 bases). The V gene lost 3 bases and the J gene lost 5 bases, with 14 bases spanning the gap. CDR1 SGHNT and CDR2 YENEEA come from the germline V gene. The CDR3 covers 14 residues. The CDR3, as DNA: TGTGCCAGCAGCTTCGGGGGACAGACCAACGAGCAGTACTTC. Its protein is CASSFGGQTNEQYF. Based on the CDR3 plus reference TRBV11-3 and TRBJ2-7, the full variable domain is EAGVVQSPRYKIIEKKQPVAFWCNPISGHNTLYWYLQNLGQGPELLIRYENEEAVDDSQLPKDRFSAERLKGVDSTLKIQPAELGDSAVYLCASSFGGQTNEQYFGPGTRLTVT.